The source of this TCR beta chain is a study of blood T cells in healthy people across ages. Study background: Researchers report that template switching captured about one barcoded beta molecule per two T cells.

A second 7 to 11 cycle PCR used barcoded and J-beta primers. A single record per CDR3 protein comes from TCRdb applying MiXCR to the 5' RACE reads. The sample shows fewer than 1,000,000 distinct CDR3 sequences, about 45% of them seen only once. The clonotype comes from an older man in good health. Sequences were obtained from blood.

This chain's CDR3 is CASSQDPLAGGGDTQYF. CDR3 coding DNA: TGTGCCAGCAGCCAAGATCCACTAGCGGGAGGGGGGGATACGCAGTATTTT. This chain links TRBV3-1 with TRBJ2-3; 13 positions agree with TRBD2. The junction had 6 bases not matched to a gene; V was cut back by 0 bases and J by 6 bases. Germline-derived CDR1 and CDR2 are LGHDT and YNNKEL (reference sequence). The CDR3 totals 17 residues.